This T cell receptor beta chain was sequenced for a study of regulatory T cells in long-lasting Graves disease. This clonotype was counted ten times or more. Its cognate antigen is unknown. Study observations and caveats: Graves' patients with persistent disease showed TCR diversity lower than patients newly diagnosed.

Arm-PCR with iRepertoire HTBI primers amplified the CDR3 regions for these TCR beta libraries. TCRdb re-called the multiplex PCR reads through MiXCR, storing one row per CDR3 protein. The data hold some 340,000 distinct CDR3 sequences, with approximately 12% observed a single time. Time point indicated: newly diagnosed GD, antithyroid drugs for less than 3 months. TCR sequences were obtained from RNA taken from PBMCs. V was shortened by 3 bases and J by 8 bases, with 11 bases between the two germline ends. Germline V gene sequence: CDR1 DFQATT, CDR2 SNEGSKA (reference sequence). The CDR3 spans 13 residues. The same sample was also used in a study of T cells in Graves' hyperthyroidism and ophthalmopathy. That study adds: Each patient was aged 18 to 65 and had newly diagnosed hyperthyroidism of under 2 months' duration. Most thyroid clonotypes expanded above 0.001 appeared in blood too.

This specimen was peripheral blood mononuclear cells (PBMCs), taken at new diagnosis, from a patient treated with antithyroid drugs. The sequence derives from a woman aged 18-29 years with Graves disease. V gene TRBV20-1 combines with J gene TRBJ1-6; TRBD1 might be the D (5 bases). The CDR3: CSASRQRYSPLHF. CDR3 coding DNA: TGCAGTGCTAGCAGACAGAGGTATTCACCCCTCCACTTT.